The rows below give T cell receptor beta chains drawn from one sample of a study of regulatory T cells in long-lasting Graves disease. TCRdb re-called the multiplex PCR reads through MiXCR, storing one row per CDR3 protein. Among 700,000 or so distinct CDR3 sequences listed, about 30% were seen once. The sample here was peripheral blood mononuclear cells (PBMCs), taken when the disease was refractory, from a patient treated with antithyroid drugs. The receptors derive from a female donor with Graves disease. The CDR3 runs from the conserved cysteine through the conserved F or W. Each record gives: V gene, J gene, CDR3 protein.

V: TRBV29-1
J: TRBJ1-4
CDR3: CSVYGYEDEKLFF

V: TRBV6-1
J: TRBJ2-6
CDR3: CASSERVKALSSGANVLTF

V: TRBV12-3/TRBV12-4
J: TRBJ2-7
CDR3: CASSHRNSYEQYF

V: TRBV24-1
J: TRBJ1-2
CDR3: CATSDTQRYGYTF

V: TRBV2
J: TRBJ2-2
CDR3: CASSLPGQNTGELFF

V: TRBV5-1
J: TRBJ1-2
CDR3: CASSLGAERGYTF

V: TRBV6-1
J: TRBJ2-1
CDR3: CASRRLWAGMTYNEQFF

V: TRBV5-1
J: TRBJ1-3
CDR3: CASSLGQVSSGNTIYF

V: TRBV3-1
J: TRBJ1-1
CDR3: CTSSHRGTLTEAFF

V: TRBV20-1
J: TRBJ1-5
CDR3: CSASVAGQGGPRDQPQHF

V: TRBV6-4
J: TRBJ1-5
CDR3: CASSDSRERGMNQPQHF

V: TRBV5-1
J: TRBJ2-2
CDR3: CASSPRTSGRRSTGELFF

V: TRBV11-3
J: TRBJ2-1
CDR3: CASSATGLYNEQFF

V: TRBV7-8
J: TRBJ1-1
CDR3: CASSFGTAHNTEAFF

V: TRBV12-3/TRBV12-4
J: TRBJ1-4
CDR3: CASSFGGGEKLFF

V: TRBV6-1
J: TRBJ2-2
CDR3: CASSWGYTGELFF

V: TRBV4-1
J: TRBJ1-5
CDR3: CASSQEPPGPDNQPQHF

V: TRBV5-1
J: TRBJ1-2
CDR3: CASSLAAAAASTF

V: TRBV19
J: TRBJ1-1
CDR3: CASSPRQRGKTEAFF

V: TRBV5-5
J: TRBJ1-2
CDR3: CASSLLGSGYTF

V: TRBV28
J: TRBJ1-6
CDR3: CASSVSEGYNSPLHF

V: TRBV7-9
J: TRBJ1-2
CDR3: CASSLQGEAYGYTF

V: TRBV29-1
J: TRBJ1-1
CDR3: CSLGKLQGAPEAFF

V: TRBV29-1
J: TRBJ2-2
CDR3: CSVEQAGRNGELFF

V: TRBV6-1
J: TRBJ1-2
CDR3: CASSGEIILYGYTF

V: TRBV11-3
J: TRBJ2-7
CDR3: CASSLDIAGDYEQYF

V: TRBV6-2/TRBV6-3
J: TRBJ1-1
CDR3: CASGAPVSEAFF

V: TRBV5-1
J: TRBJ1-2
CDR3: CASSLDPSRSGGYTF

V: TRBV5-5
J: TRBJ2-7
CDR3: CASSLNSGGPSYEQYF

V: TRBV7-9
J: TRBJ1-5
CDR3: CASSEQGSYQPQHF

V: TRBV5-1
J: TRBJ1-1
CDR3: CASNRGDAGEAFF

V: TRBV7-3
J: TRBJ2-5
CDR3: CASSLTEASGETQYF

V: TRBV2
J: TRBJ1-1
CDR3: CASRITGGTEAFF

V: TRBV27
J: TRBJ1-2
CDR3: CASSSGQGYRDGYTF

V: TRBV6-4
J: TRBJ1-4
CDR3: CASRAGSEKLFF

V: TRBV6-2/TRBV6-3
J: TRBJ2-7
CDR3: CASRRAGDSAFEQYF

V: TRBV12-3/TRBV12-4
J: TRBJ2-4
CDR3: CASSSNNDLRIAKNIQYF

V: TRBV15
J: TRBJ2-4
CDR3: CATSRDRGLAGGQYF

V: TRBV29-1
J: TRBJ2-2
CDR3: CSVDQGSTGELFF

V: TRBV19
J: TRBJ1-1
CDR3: CASSTFDGTEAFF

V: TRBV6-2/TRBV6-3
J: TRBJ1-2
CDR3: CASSDAGYGYTF

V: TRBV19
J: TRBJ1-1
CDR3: CASSIETGGAAFF

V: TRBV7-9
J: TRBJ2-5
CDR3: CASSPTVGETQYF

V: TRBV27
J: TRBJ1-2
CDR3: CASRAAGTGNGYTF

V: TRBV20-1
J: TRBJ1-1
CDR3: CSARASQGGNTEAFF

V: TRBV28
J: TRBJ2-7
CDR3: CASSYRTSGPGSYEQYF

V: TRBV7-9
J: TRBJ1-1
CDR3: CASSLYILGSEAFF

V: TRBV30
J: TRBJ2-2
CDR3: CAWSNGPTGELFF

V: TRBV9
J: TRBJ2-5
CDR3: CASSVAIQETQYF

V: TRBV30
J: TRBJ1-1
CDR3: CAWSVGSIAEAFF

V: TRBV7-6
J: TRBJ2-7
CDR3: CASSLGTAGGVYEQYF

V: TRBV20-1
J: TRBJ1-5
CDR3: CSARVHNQPQHF

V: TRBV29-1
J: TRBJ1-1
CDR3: CSAWEGMTTEAFF

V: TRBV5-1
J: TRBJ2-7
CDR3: CASSFRGYYEQYF